The clone carrying this TCR beta chain showed up just a few times. This entry comes from a study of T-cell reconstitution after alpha-beta-depleted transplantation in children. Germline CDR1 and CDR2: MNHNS and SASEGT. Trimming at V came to 7 bases and at J to 0 bases, leaving 5 bases not matched to a gene. CDR3 length: 15 amino acids. During its preparation, the TCRbeta library received unique molecular identifiers. One entry per CDR3 protein, called by TCRdb with MiXCR from the PCR reads. The data show 490,000 or so distinct CDR3 sequences, with approximately 13% seen just once and around 5.6% held by the top ten.

The sequence was collected from a human donor who donated a stem cell graft to a child with combined immunodeficiency. The chain couples TRBV6-1 to TRBJ2-7; 11 bases are shared with TRBD1. The source material was PBMCs from the stem cell graft donor, sampled from the stem cell graft. The CDR3 here is CASTRDRGSSYEQYF. CDR3 DNA sequence: TGTGCCAGCACTAGGGACAGGGGGAGCTCCTACGAGCAGTACTTC.